One and the same sample provided the 21 T cell receptor beta chains below, sequenced in a study of cytomegalovirus exposure and HLA in healthy donors. It was with 60 Vbeta and 13 Jbeta primers that the PCR ran. Using immunoSEQ multiplex PCR, the repertoire was profiled, and TCRdb retains in-frame clones only, with some absent. Of 150,000 to 180,000 clones listed, over 70% are singletons. The sequenced sample consisted of PBMCs. These receptor sequences come from a young man in good health and CMV-seropositive.

The chain links TRBV28 to TRBJ1-4, with D possibly TRBD1 on 6 matching bases. The germline CDR1 and CDR2 sequences are MDHEN and SYDVKM. This CDR3 spans 15 amino acids. Between the trimmed V and J ends, which lost 3 bases and 8 bases, there was a span of 16 bases. The DNA of the CDR3 is TGTGCCAGCAGTTTTTCGCGGGGGCGGTCGGAAAAACTGTTTTTT. It encodes CASSFSRGRSEKLFF. Variable domain in full (rest from reference TRBV28 and TRBJ1-4): DVKVTQSSRYLVKRTGEKVFLECVQDMDHENMFWYRQDPGLGLRLIYFSYDVKMKEKGDIPEGYSVSREKKERFSLILESASTNQTSMYLCASSFSRGRSEKLFFGSGTQLSVL.

The chain combines TRBV28 with TRBJ2-7, with 10 bases identical to TRBD1. The CDR3 sequence is 18 residues long. Germline loops: CDR1 MDHEN, CDR2 SYDVKM. V lost 1 base to trimming and J lost 2 bases; unmatched junction nucleotides: 11. The CDR3: CASSLYLGGTGATYEQYF. The CDR3 DNA is TGTGCCAGCAGTTTATACCTGGGGGGGACAGGGGCAACCTACGAGCAGTACTTC.

The rearrangement joins TRBV19 to TRBJ1-5, with 8 positions matching TRBD1. CDR3 length equals 16 residues. The germline CDR1 and CDR2 sequences are LNHDA and SQIVND (reference sequence). J gave up 7 bases and V 3 bases, and 11 bases lay outside the gene matches. The CDR3 loop reads CASSMTRTGINQPQHF. The CDR3 DNA reads as TGTGCCAGTAGTATGACGAGGACAGGGATTAACCAGCCCCAGCATTTT.

The chain carries TRBV2 and TRBJ2-1; no definite D call. This CDR3 has 13 amino acids. The V end was cut by 7 bases, the J end by 3 bases, with 10 bases between. Germline loops: CDR1 SNHLY, CDR2 FYNNEI. The CDR3 DNA follows: TGTGCCAGCACAAGAGGTCTCTACAATGAGCAGTTCTTC. Encoded protein: CASTRGLYNEQFF.

This rearrangement joins TRBV5-1 to TRBJ1-6, with 10 positions matching TRBD1. This CDR3 region has 14 residues. Trimming removed 4 bases from V and 7 bases from J; junction bases left unmatched: 2. The germline V gene has CDR1 SGHRS and CDR2 YFSETQ. CDR3 coding DNA: TGCGCCAGCAGCCTGGGACAGGGGAATTCACCCCTCCACTTT. Amino acids: CASSLGQGNSPLHF.

This sequence joins TRBV28 and TRBJ1-5; 7 positions agree with TRBD1. This CDR3 region has 18 residues. The germline V gene encodes CDR1 MDHEN and CDR2 SYDVKM. Trimming took 4 bases from V and 10 from J; bases not matched to a gene: 22. The CDR3 is CASSSLKTGTAGNCPQHF. CDR3 coding DNA: TGTGCCAGCAGTTCCCTGAAAACCGGGACAGCCGGAAATTGTCCCCAGCATTTT.

V usage is TRBV4-2 and J usage is TRBJ1-5, with unresolved D. The V and J ends lost 0 bases and 7 bases respectively, with 13 bases between them. The CDR3 contains 15 residues. CDR1 LGHNA and CDR2 YNFKEQ come from the germline V gene. CDR3 sequence reads: CASSQEYTGGQPQHF. The CDR3, as DNA: TGTGCCAGCAGCCAAGAGTACACTGGAGGGCAGCCCCAGCATTTT.

The genes are TRBV28 and TRBJ2-1; D is perhaps TRBD2 (6 bases). The CDR3 is 14 amino acids. Germline V gene data show CDR1 as MDHEN and CDR2 as SYDVKM. V lost 8 bases and J 2 bases, leaving 13 bases between the germline ends. Here the CDR3 DNA reads TGTGCCAGCCGGAGGGCCAGTGCCTACAATGAGCAGTTCTTC. It is translated as CASRRASAYNEQFF.

The chain combines TRBV28 with TRBJ1-1; the D gene is possibly TRBD1 (5 bases). Trimming removed 5 bases from V and 5 bases from J, with 9 bases in between. Germline-derived CDR1 and CDR2 are MDHEN and SYDVKM. The CDR3 has 12 amino acids. In DNA form, the CDR3 reads TGTGCCAGCAGTCTGACAGTAACTGAAGCTTTCTTT. Protein sequence: CASSLTVTEAFF.

V gene TRBV5-1 combines with J gene TRBJ2-5; 8 nucleotides align to TRBD2. The germline gives CDR1 SGHRS, CDR2 YFSETQ. Trimming cost V 0 bases and J 0 bases; bases outside gene matches: 1. The CDR3 is 15 amino acids. The CDR3 reads CASSLAGGDQETQYF. CDR3 in DNA: TGCGCCAGCAGCTTGGCCGGGGGGGACCAAGAGACCCAGTACTTC.

This clone showed up just a few times. This chain joins TRBV16 and TRBJ1-4, with D possibly TRBD1 on 6 matching bases. V was cut by 1 base and J by 7 bases, with 13 bases left in between. Germline V gene data show CDR1 as KGHSY and CDR2 as FQNENV. This CDR3 has 15 amino acids. The CDR3 region has the DNA TGTGCCAGCAGCCAATTGGGGACAAGGAGTGAAAAACTGTTTTTT. This codes for CASSQLGTRSEKLFF.

The V and J genes are TRBV19 and TRBJ1-5; the match to TRBD1 covers 8 bases. The CDR3 runs to 14 residues. Germline V gives CDR1 LNHDA, CDR2 SQIVND (reference sequence). The CDR3 is CASTGGISNQPQHF. The CDR3 DNA reads TGTGCGAGCACAGGGGGAATAAGCAATCAGCCCCAGCATTTT.

The chain recombines TRBV18 with TRBJ1-5, with 9 bases matching TRBD1. Looked up from germline, CDR1 is KGHSH and CDR2 is LQKENI. The CDR3 runs 14 residues. The ends lost 3 bases at V and 6 bases at J; junction bases unmatched: 3. This CDR3 reads CASSPGTGTQPQHF. CDR3 coding DNA: TGTGCCAGCTCACCCGGGACAGGGACTCAGCCCCAGCATTTT. Based on the CDR3 plus reference TRBV18 and TRBJ1-5, the full variable domain is NAGVMQNPRHLVRRRGQEARLRCSPMKGHSHVYWYRQLPEEGLKFMVYLQKENIIDESGMPKERFSAEFPKEGPSILRIQQVVRGDSAAYFCASSPGTGTQPQHFGDGTRLSIL.

This chain connects TRBV7-2 to TRBJ2-5; maybe TRBD2 (6 bases). CDR3 size: 15 residues. Germline-derived CDR1 and CDR2 are SGHTA and FQGNSA. Trimming took off 5 bases at V and 1 base at J, with 14 bases between the two ends. The CDR3 DNA reads as TGTGCCAGCAGCCCCACCGGACTAACCCAAGAGACCCAGTACTTC. Its translation is CASSPTGLTQETQYF.

The V gene is TRBV19, the J gene TRBJ2-6; 11 nucleotides match TRBD1. J gave up 2 bases and V 9 bases, and 3 bases lay outside the gene matches. Per germline, CDR1 LNHDA and CDR2 SQIVND (reference sequence). The CDR3 sequence is 15 residues long. The DNA for the CDR3 is TGTGCCAGCCGGACAGGGGGCGCTGGGGCCAACGTCCTGACTTTC. This gives the protein CASRTGGAGANVLTF.

As for this clone: One end of the junction varies from germline; a read error may be responsible. The J gene is TRBJ2-1, the V gene TRBV7-7; 11 nucleotides line up with TRBD2. This CDR3 contains 16 residues. Germline CDR1 is SSHAT and CDR2 is FNYEAQ (reference sequence). In DNA form, the CDR3 reads TGTGCTAGCAGCCCACAGGGACTAGCGGATAACAATGAGCAGTTCTTC. It yields the protein CASSPQGLADNNEQFF.

This clone was picked up a small number of times. This rearrangement joins TRBV4-2 to TRBJ1-2; 7 bases are a match to TRBD1. Germline CDR1 LGHNA, CDR2 YNFKEQ. There are 14 residues in the CDR3. Trimming took 3 bases from V and 8 from J; bases not matched to a gene: 9. In nucleotides, the CDR3 is TGTGCCAGCAGCCACCTTCAGACAGGGAGAGGCTACACCTTC. This translates into CASSHLQTGRGYTF.

The chain links TRBV30 to TRBJ1-4; tentative D call: TRBD1 (6 bases). The CDR3 loop spans 13 amino acids. CDR1 is GTSNPN, CDR2 SVGIG, per germline (reference sequence). The V end lost 2 bases, the J end lost 4 bases, and 8 bases lay between the germline ends. CDR3 amino acids: CAWSPGHNEKLFF. The DNA for the CDR3 is TGTGCCTGGAGTCCGGGACATAATGAAAAACTGTTTTTT.

The chain carries TRBV19 and TRBJ1-1, with a tentative D call TRBD1 (6 bases). The CDR3 sequence is 15 residues long. Trimming left V 1 base short and J 3 bases short, with 12 bases between. Germline loops: CDR1 LNHDA, CDR2 SQIVND (reference sequence). CDR3 nucleotides: TGTGCCAGTAGTATAGCCAGGGGCGAGGACACTGAAGCTTTCTTT. Translating it yields CASSIARGEDTEAFF.

The gene calls are TRBV9 and TRBJ2-3, with 13 bases that match TRBD2. There are 16 residues in the CDR3. Germline trimming cut 3 bases from V and 6 bases from J; bases unmatched to any gene: 7. Germline V CDR1 and CDR2: SGDLS, YYNGEE. The CDR3 DNA is TGTGCCAGCAGCGCGAAACGGACTAGCGGGAGTGATACGCAGTATTTT. Protein sequence: CASSAKRTSGSDTQYF.

The chain combines TRBV5-1 with TRBJ2-3, with 9 bases identical to TRBD2. After removal of 2 bases from V and 1 base from J, the junction contained 2 bases not matched to a gene. The CDR3 runs to 15 residues. Germline lookup yields CDR1 SGHRS and CDR2 YFSETQ. This CDR3 is CASSFPSGGTDTQYF. CDR3 in DNA: TGCGCCAGCAGCTTTCCTAGCGGGGGCACAGATACGCAGTATTTT.